This T cell receptor (beta chain) is drawn from a study of shared clonotypes between healthy human individuals. Study overall: Researchers assigned three CD4 naive, three CD4 memory, two CD8 naive and one CD8 memory plate to each donor. Study observations and caveats: The low donor count limited represented genetic and exposure-history diversity.

This clone has only one observation. The antigen is unknown. The germline gives CDR1 MDHEN, CDR2 SYDVKM. V shed 5 bases and J shed 5 bases, with 13 bases lying between them. This CDR3 spans 13 amino acids. At the deep level, the assay was run. TCRdb keeps only in-frame clones here, not all; method: immunoSEQ multiplex PCR. The sample lists hundreds of thousands of clones, around 96% occurring once. Naive CD8 cells comprised CD45RO-negative, CCR7-positively selected cells, excluding terminally differentiated effector memory CD45RA+ cells. The chain is built from TRBV28 and TRBJ2-7; a weak D match, TRBD2 (6 bases). The sample consisted of naive CD8+ T cells sorted from blood. This clonotype was sampled from a man aged 25 to 40 in good health. The CDR3 sequence: CASSPGLGHEQYF. In nucleotides, the CDR3 is TGTGCCAGCAGTCCGGGACTTGGCCACGAGCAGTACTTC.